The present T cell receptor (beta chain) was sequenced within a study of cytomegalovirus exposure and HLA in healthy donors (dated 2017 in TCRdb). Regarding the complete study: An earlier analysis of some 500 of the donors reported approximately 300 Gb of sequence data and 117 million unique TCR beta sequences from about 200 million T cells. Of the 398 genotyped donors, roughly 80% fell in the genetic ancestry cluster associated with self-reported Caucasian donors. Besides the first cohort of hundreds of subjects, a separate validation cohort made up of 90 to 150 different subjects was used. Several DR-DQ haplotypes were treated as single units for association and clustering because of strong linkage in the cohort. HLA typing covered class I and class II loci at four-digit resolution. A later genetic analysis used genome-wide SNP genotypes for about 55% of the 666 donors, treating that subset as a discovery cohort. To decide whether each TCR beta V gene segment behaved as functional or pseudogenic, an earlier analysis of some 570 of the donors relied on high-throughput TCR beta sequencing. The T cell repertoires of 666 subjects were profiled by immunosequencing and related to cytomegalovirus serostatus. The number of typed donors differed by locus: roughly 620-640 for A, B, C, DRB1 and DQB1; 500 to 550 for DQA1; 606 for DPA1; and 400 to 480 for DPB1. About 280 gigabases of sequencing data and around 88 million unique TCR sequences made up an early release that covered nearly 650 HLA-typed donors. Among 398 genotyped donors of the cohort, an average of around 240,000 unique TCR beta nucleotide sequences were sequenced per donor, 15% to 20% of them non-productive. A later analysis re-examined previously published TCR beta repertoires from roughly 650 donors and added high-resolution HLA genotyping to investigate patterns of TCR occurrence. All discovery cohort repertoires had been generated on a single sequencing platform. The aim of the study was to test whether cataloging public T cell receptors could identify signatures of past pathogen exposure. Alongside the repertoire data, information on donor age, sex, ethnicity and CMV serostatus was compiled. Rather than drawing on any new phenotypic data, the later analysis identified candidate immune exposures from TCR beta sequences and the way those sequences occurred across donors. High-throughput TCR immunosequencing, statistical association of individual TCRs with disease status, and machine learning were combined to predict cytomegalovirus infection status.

Notes on this clone: Its antigen remains undetermined. No base qualities exist here, and no much larger clone lies one base off it.

The germline ends are 7 bases apart after V is trimmed by 0 bases and J by 6 bases. Sequences SGDLS (CDR1) and YYNGEE (CDR2) are obtained from the germline V gene. Spanning cysteine to phenylalanine, the CDR3 consists of 12 amino acids. The read is trimmed to its CDR3 DNA, 36 bases read in frame from base 1. Broader findings and caveats from the paper: In a later analysis, several top co-occurrence clusters were reported to appear linked to parvovirus B19, influenza, CMV and Epstein-Barr virus. A later analysis associated 16,951 TCR beta sequences with specific HLA alleles at a false discovery rate of 0.05. Roughly uniform sequencing depth across donors was assumed in presence/absence analyses, although this assumption may not hold. Most TCR sequences were observed very rarely across donors, whereas some public TCRs were present in many individuals. Some IMGT-functional V segments, including TRBV6-2 and TRBV6-3, could not be told apart with the 87-base-pair reads, so those segments were excluded. A cluster of highly shared sequence variants was judged likely to represent a technical artifact of the sequencing pipeline. The authors suggested that the approach could potentially be extended to other disease states and immunological phenotypes. An association between a missense DCLRE1C variant and V-gene and J-gene trimming of TCR beta chains was found in a later genetic analysis and replicated in an independent cohort. In vitro tests confirmed that a few of the cytomegalovirus-associated TCR beta chains recognize cytomegalovirus antigens. A further reported finding was that TCR beta sequences accurately predicted the HLA-A and HLA-B alleles for most subjects in the first cohort. According to a later analysis, most CMV-associated TCR beta chains appeared to be HLA-restricted, and the HLA associations seemed to be driven largely by CMV exposure. When HLA alleles, especially DR and DQ, strongly co-occurred, TCR associations were difficult to assign to individual alleles. Immune exposure information for the cohort was limited to CMV serostatus. A total of 150 or so TCR beta chains were listed by the study as associated with cytomegalovirus. A later analysis found that HLA-associated TCR beta chains were more clonally expanded and had lower generation probabilities than equally common non-associated chains. Because counts were too low, roughly 17 rarely observed V segments, including chromosome 9 orphons, were left out of the earlier analysis of 500 to 750 of the donors. In an earlier analysis of around 500 of the donors, most TCR beta V segments appeared in productive rearrangements about 87% or about 30% of the time, broadly matching IMGT annotations. In a later genetic analysis, fewer N-insertions in productive TCRs were reported among donors in an Asian-associated ancestry cluster than the roughly 700-donor mean. In both the original and validation cohorts, the classifier was reported to diagnose cytomegalovirus status with high specificity and sensitivity. Only TCR beta chains were sequenced in this cohort, and the absence of alpha or paired-chain data limited detectable features. Correlated functional status among segregating V segments might be attributable to linkage disequilibrium, but an unknown experimental factor could not be ruled out. According to a later analysis, TCR association rates differed among HLA loci, with DRB1 alleles showing the most associated TCRs and HLA-C alleles showing the fewest. Because HLA typing was missing for some donors at each locus, association tests included only the typed subset.

Library preparation used the immunoSEQ multiplex PCR assay. A mixture of 60 forward primers for TCR Vbeta segments and 13 reverse primers for TCR Jbeta segments was used in the multiplex PCR. The CDR3 region of rearranged TCR beta genes was amplified from genomic DNA with a multiplex PCR assay. The Illumina HiSeq System was used to sequence the amplified TCR beta libraries as 87-base-pair reads. The authors' pipeline ran thus. A later analysis counted 75 million to 100 million unique TCR beta chains across the 600 to 850 repertoires, and roughly 9.9 million of these chains were shared by at least two donors. Raw reads were error-corrected and collapsed into unique sequences with a nearest-neighbor algorithm that merged closely related sequences to remove PCR and sequencing errors. Alignment of CDR3 sequences to IMGT reference sequences was used to assign V, D and J gene segments. For a sequence to be retained, a match of at least six nucleotides was required to both a V gene segment and a J gene segment. Rearrangements were called productive when the CDR3 lacked stop codons and stayed in frame with V and J; all others were non-productive. CDR3 was defined according to IMGT convention as the region running from the second conserved V-encoded cysteine to the conserved J-encoded phenylalanine. Sequences without an unambiguous match to a single V gene segment were excluded from the earlier analysis of over 500 of the donors. In an earlier analysis of 587 of the donors, a V segment was called functional when productive rearrangements were above 56.7%, and segregating when the standard deviation between donors exceeded 5%. A statistical classification framework was built to diagnose cytomegalovirus status from the catalog of TCR beta chain sequences. In a later analysis, V and J genes were assigned by comparing TCR nucleotide sequences against IMGT/GENE-DB human TR gene sequences. A later analysis assigned CDR3 sequences and most-parsimonious VDJ recombination scenarios with the TCRdist pipeline. In a later analysis, every TCR beta chain was defined by the combination of its CDR3 amino acid sequence and its V-gene family, and reads without a unique V-gene family were dropped. To address suspected cross-contamination and a sequencing artifact, a later analysis removed some 620 highly shared, low-generation-probability nucleotide sequences. In a later analysis, a clonal expansion index for each public chain was calculated from normalized within-repertoire ranks of inferred template counts. In a later analysis, generation probabilities were computed with a VDJ recombination model fitted to out-of-frame rearrangements, and the resulting probabilities were checked against IGoR. In a later analysis, TCR-TCR, TCR-HLA and TCR-CMV co-occurrence was scored with hypergeometric tests, and a repertoire-size bias correction was applied to TCR pairs. In a later analysis, false discovery rates were estimated by permuting HLA or CMV assignments 20 times. A later analysis grouped co-occurring TCRs with DBSCAN, adding TCRdist sequence similarity when clustering within HLA-allele-positive subsets. For co-occurrence clustering, repertoires with fewer than 30,000 or more than 120,000 public chains were excluded, along with five repertoires with anomalous nucleotide sharing. TCRdb took this table from immuneACCESS and kept in-frame rearrangements with V and J called. Such tables lack part of the clones; where checked against another copy, unresolved V genes explain under half of the gap, and the rest is unexplained. That table is the source of V, J and clone size, and D and trimming were worked out from the DNA. The sample has 150,000 to 200,000 clones on record, roughly 79% of them singletons. The ten most abundant clones make up 1.5% to 2% of the sample.

The cohort was made up of around 720 healthy bone marrow donors. Cohort members were all nominally healthy when sampled, although unrecorded immune exposures were likely present. The donor tested CMV seronegative, placing the donor among the 350 to 400 seronegative members of the cohort. A peripheral blood sample was provided by each donor, and peripheral blood mononuclear cells were used for TCR beta sequencing. The Qiagen DNeasy Blood Extraction Kit was used to extract genomic DNA from the blood cell samples. The rearranged chain carries TRBV9 and TRBJ2-7; too little of a D gene remains to name it. This receptor was taken from a man aged 30-40 years in good health and CMV-seronegative. Sequencing was carried out using PBMCs. The base sequence is TGTGCCAGCAGCGTAGATCGGAGCGAGCAGTACTTC. The encoded protein is CASSVDRSEQYF.